Listed below are T cell receptor beta chains from one sample, sequenced in a study of cytomegalovirus exposure and HLA in healthy donors. Profiled with immunoSEQ multiplex PCR; TCRdb holds only in-frame clones, not every one. Of 200,000 to 250,000 clones listed, more than 75% are singletons. The specimen was PBMCs. The receptors here all came from a human donor in good health. The CDR3 runs from the conserved cysteine through the conserved F or W. D genes are given only for firm matches. Rows give clone size only sometimes, using once, few, many, or a class for an expanded clone.

cdr3_length,v_call,clone_size,d_call,j_call,cdr3_nt,cdr3_aa
16,TRBV19,.,TRBD2,TRBJ2-2,TGTGCCAGTAGTGCGACTAGCGGGAGAGAGACCGGGGAGCTGTTTTTT,CASSATSGRETGELFF
16,TRBV27,.,.,TRBJ1-5,TGTGCCAGCAGTTTATTGGGGGCAGTGGGCAATCAGCCCCAGCATTTT,CASSLLGAVGNQPQHF
18,TRBV21-1,.,.,TRBJ2-1,TGTGCCACCCTCAATGTACTAGCGGGAGGGCCGCTCTACAATGAGCAGTTCTTC,CATLNVLAGGPLYNEQFF
13,TRBV4-2,once,.,TRBJ2-1,TGTGCCAGCAGCCAAGACGACATGAATGAGCAGTTCTTC,CASSQDDMNEQFF
15,TRBV9,.,.,TRBJ1-3,TGTGCCAGCAGCGTCCAGGGGCTCCATGGAAACACCATATATTTT,CASSVQGLHGNTIYF
16,TRBV5-4,.,TRBD1,TRBJ2-7,TGTGCCAGCAGCTTGGGTGGACAGGGGGTTACCTACGAGCAGTACTTC,CASSLGGQGVTYEQYF
12,TRBV29-1,.,.,TRBJ2-1,TGCAGCGTTGGAACGGGAGTGGATGAGCAGTTCTTC,CSVGTGVDEQFF
14,TRBV5-1,.,.,TRBJ1-1,TGCGCCAGCAGCTTGTCTTCAGTGAACACTGAAGCTTTCTTT,CASSLSSVNTEAFF
14,TRBV6-5,.,.,TRBJ2-7,TGTGCCAGCAGAGCCTCGTACAGGCCCTACGAGCAGTACTTC,CASRASYRPYEQYF
21,TRBV4-2,.,TRBD2,TRBJ2-5,TGTGCCAGCAGCCTGTTGGTGGTGTCGGGTGGCAGCGGGAGGCAACAAGAGACCCAGTACTTC,CASSLLVVSGGSGRQQETQYF
15,TRBV2,.,.,TRBJ2-5,TGTGCCAGCGGGAGGGGGGATAGGGCCCAAGAGACCCAGTACTTC,CASGRGDRAQETQYF
18,TRBV4-1,.,.,TRBJ2-6,TGCGCCAGCAGCCAAGGTTTGCGGGACCCTAGGGGGGCCAACGTCCTGACTTTC,CASSQGLRDPRGANVLTF
16,TRBV6-5,.,.,TRBJ1-4,TGTGCCAGCAGTTACTCGATTTCGGGGATTAGTGAAAAACTGTTTTTT,CASSYSISGISEKLFF